The 14 T cell receptor beta chains below all came from one sample that was sequenced in a study of CD8 T cells in Susac syndrome. Random hexamers served to reverse transcribe roughly 0.5 to 1 ug RNA. TCRdb reprocessed the immunoSEQ multiplex PCR reads via MiXCR and lists one record per CDR3 protein. The sample contains 170,000 or so distinct CDR3 sequences, about 96% of which appear only once. Sample: CD4+ T cells from PBMCs. These receptors all come from a human donor with Susac syndrome.

This rearrangement joins TRBV2 to TRBJ2-7; D is perhaps TRBD2 (5 bases). V was shortened by 8 bases and J by 3 bases, with 17 bases between the two germline ends. CDR1 and CDR2 (germline): SNHLY, FYNNEI. The CDR3 has 14 residues. CDR3 DNA: TGTGCCAGCTCAGGTCGGGGAATACGCTACGAGCAGTACTTC. Protein product: CASSGRGIRYEQYF.

The chain joins TRBV7-9 to TRBJ2-1; TRBD2 might be the D (5 bases). CDR3 size: 14 residues. Germline V gives CDR1 SEHNR, CDR2 FQNEAQ (reference sequence). With 6 bases removed from V and 0 bases from J, the gap between germline ends came to 9 bases. CDR3 bases: TGTGCCAGCAGGTCGGACTTCTCCTACAATGAGCAGTTCTTC. Translation gives CASRSDFSYNEQFF.

The chain has TRBV29-1 and TRBJ1-1; D not resolved. Germline assignment: CDR1 SQVTM and CDR2 ANQGSEA. This CDR3 spans 13 amino acids. Trimming took off 4 bases at V and 0 bases at J, with 9 bases between the two ends. In DNA, the CDR3 is TGCAGCGTTGGTTCCCCAGTGAACACTGAAGCTTTCTTT. It encodes CSVGSPVNTEAFF.

The chain combines TRBV24-1 with TRBJ1-1, with D maybe TRBD1 (5 bases). Germline assignment: CDR1 KGHDR and CDR2 SFDVKD. V lost 3 bases to trimming and J lost 8 bases, with 9 bases between them. The CDR3 contains 12 residues. The DNA of the CDR3 is TGTGCCACCAGTGATCGAGGGACGGAAGCTTTCTTT. Protein sequence: CATSDRGTEAFF.

The chain employs TRBV5-1 and TRBJ2-7, with D unclear. This CDR3 contains 14 residues. Trimming took off 2 bases at V and 1 base at J, with 10 bases between the two ends. Per germline, CDR1 SGHRS and CDR2 YFSETQ. In DNA form, the CDR3 reads TGCGCCAGCAGCTTTCCCAGGTTATCCTACGAGCAGTACGTC. This encodes CASSFPRLSYEQYV.

The V and J genes are TRBV24-1 and TRBJ2-3, with 10 bases identical to TRBD2. CDR1 KGHDR and CDR2 SFDVKD come from the germline V gene. Trimming at V came to 4 bases and at J to 1 base, leaving 4 bases not matched to a gene. This CDR3 has 16 residues. This CDR3 is CATSDPGTSGTDTQYF. The CDR3 nucleotides are TGTGCCACCAGTGACCCCGGGACTAGCGGCACAGATACGCAGTATTTT.

This sequence joins TRBV28 and TRBJ2-1; 7 positions agree with TRBD2. Losses at the gene ends were 6 bases for V and 4 bases for J; bases not matched to a gene: 6. From germline, CDR1 is MDHEN and CDR2 SYDVKM. CDR3 length: 14 amino acids. CDR3 DNA: TGTGCCAGCAGGGGCGGGAGTGGGTACAATGAGCAGTTCTTC. It encodes CASRGGSGYNEQFF.

This rearrangement joins TRBV7-2 to TRBJ2-7, with 7 bases fitting TRBD2. The CDR3 is 15 amino acids. Trimming took 0 bases from V and 4 from J; bases not matched to a gene: 6. Germline CDR1 SGHTA, CDR2 FQGNSA. The CDR3 nucleotides read TGTGCCAGCAGCTTAGCGGGGGACTATCTGTACGAGCAGTACTTC. Its translation: CASSLAGDYLYEQYF.

J is TRBJ2-1 and V is TRBV30; 7 bases align to TRBD2. This CDR3 is built from 15 residues. V lost 1 base to trimming and J lost 5 bases; unmatched junction nucleotides: 8. Germline V gives CDR1 GTSNPN, CDR2 SVGIG (reference sequence). This chain's CDR3 is CAWSGMTSRHNEQFF. DNA for the CDR3: TGTGCCTGGAGTGGCATGACTAGCAGACACAATGAGCAGTTCTTC. The full variable domain, in which reference TRBV30 and TRBJ2-1 provide the parts outside the CDR3, is SQTIHQWPATLVQPVGSPLSLECTVEGTSNPNLYWYRQAAGRGLQLLFYSVGIGQISSEVPQNLSASRPQDRQFILSSKKLLLSDSGFYLCAWSGMTSRHNEQFFGPGTRLTVL.

This sequence joins TRBV5-1 and TRBJ2-1, with 11 bases that match TRBD2. J gave up 4 bases and V 3 bases, and 3 bases lay outside the gene matches. CDR3 length: 15 residues. The germline CDR1 and CDR2 sequences are SGHRS and YFSETQ. This chain's CDR3 is CASSSRTSGYNEQFF. The CDR3 DNA follows: TGCGCCAGCAGCTCTAGGACTAGCGGGTACAATGAGCAGTTCTTC. The whole variable domain, filled in from reference TRBV5-1 and TRBJ2-1, reads KAGVTQTPRYLIKTRGQQVTLSCSPISGHRSVSWYQQTPGQGLQFLFEYFSETQRNKGNFPGRFSGRQFSNSRSEMNVSTLELGDSALYLCASSSRTSGYNEQFFGPGTRLTVL.

The V gene is TRBV15, the J gene TRBJ1-4; D is uncertain. The CDR3 length is 14 residues. Trimming removed 0 bases from V and 3 bases from J, with 5 bases in between. Germline CDR1 and CDR2: LNHNV and YYDKDF (reference sequence). In DNA form, the CDR3 reads TGTGCCACCAGCAGAGATCGGCCTAATGAAAAACTGTTTTTT. It is translated as CATSRDRPNEKLFF. The complete variable domain, with remaining parts taken from reference TRBV15 and TRBJ1-4, reads DAMVIQNPRYQVTQFGKPVTLSCSQTLNHNVMYWYQQKSSQAPKLLFHYYDKDFNNEADTPDNFQSRRPNTSFCFLDIRSPGLGDTAMYLCATSRDRPNEKLFFGSGTQLSVL.

About this clonotype itself: The junction and the germline gene differ at one end; a read error may be behind it. The chain is built from TRBV4-2 and TRBJ2-7, with D possibly TRBD2 on 6 matching bases. This CDR3 spans 15 amino acids. Germline assignment: CDR1 LGHNA and CDR2 YNFKEQ. CDR3 residues: CASRQGSGDSYEQYF. DNA for the CDR3: TGTGCCAGCAGACAAGGTAGCGGAGACTCCTACGAGCAGTACTTC.

This clonotype was counted only a few times. CDR3 sequence: CASSPSQETQYF. The CDR3 region has the DNA TGTGCCAGCTCACCCAGCCAAGAGACCCAGTACTTC. The chain is built from TRBV18 and TRBJ2-5; D is ambiguous. Germline V lookup: CDR1 KGHSH, CDR2 LQKENI. The CDR3 is 12 residues long. V was clipped by 3 bases and J by 1 base, with 3 bases between them.

The rearrangement joins TRBV28 to TRBJ2-7; D gene ambiguous. Germline V gene data show CDR1 as MDHEN and CDR2 as SYDVKM. The V gene lost 4 bases and the J gene lost 6 bases, with 10 bases spanning the gap. The CDR3 loop spans 12 amino acids. CDR3 in amino acids: CASSSQNREQYF. In nucleotides, the CDR3 is TGTGCCAGCAGTTCTCAGAACCGCGAGCAGTACTTC.